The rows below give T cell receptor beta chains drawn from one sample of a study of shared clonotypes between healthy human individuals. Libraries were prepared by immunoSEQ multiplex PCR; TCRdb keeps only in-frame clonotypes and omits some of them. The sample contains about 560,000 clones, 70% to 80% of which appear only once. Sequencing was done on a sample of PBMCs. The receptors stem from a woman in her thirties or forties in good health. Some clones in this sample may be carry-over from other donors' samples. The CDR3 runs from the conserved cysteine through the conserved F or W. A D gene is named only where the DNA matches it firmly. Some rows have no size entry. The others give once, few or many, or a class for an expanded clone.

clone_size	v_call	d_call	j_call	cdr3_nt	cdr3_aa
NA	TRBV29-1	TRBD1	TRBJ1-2	TGCAGCGCCTTTTTACCTCAGACAGGGGAGGGGGTCTATGGCTACACCTTC	CSAFLPQTGEGVYGYTF
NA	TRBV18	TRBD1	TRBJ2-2	TGTGCCAGCTCACCCAGAAAGACAGGGAGAAACACCGGGGAGCTGTTTTTT	CASSPRKTGRNTGELFF
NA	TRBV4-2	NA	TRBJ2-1	TGTGCCAGCAGCCAGGGTGGGAGTGGGTTCAATGAGCAGTTCTTC	CASSQGGSGFNEQFF
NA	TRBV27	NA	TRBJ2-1	TGTGCCAGCAGTCCCCACGGGAATGAATGGGGTGAGCAGTTCTTC	CASSPHGNEWGEQFF
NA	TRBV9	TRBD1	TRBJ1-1	TGTGCCAGCAGCGCCGGGACAGGGGGTGTGAACACTGAAGCTTTCTTT	CASSAGTGGVNTEAFF
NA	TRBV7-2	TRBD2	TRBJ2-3	TGTGCCAGCAGCCCCCCTCCCGGACTAGCGGGAAGCACAGATACGCAGTATTTT	CASSPPPGLAGSTDTQYF
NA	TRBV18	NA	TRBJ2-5	TGTGCCAGCTCACCTTGGACCCAGGAGACCCAGTACTTC	CASSPWTQETQYF
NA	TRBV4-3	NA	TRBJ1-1	TGCGCCAGCAGCCAAGATTGGCCCACCCGGACTGAAGCTTTCTTT	CASSQDWPTRTEAFF
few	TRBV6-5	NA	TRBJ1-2	TGTGCCAGCAGTCCAAGCCCCACAGGGCACTATGGCTACACCTTC	CASSPSPTGHYGYTF
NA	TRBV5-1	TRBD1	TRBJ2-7	TGCGCCAGCAGGACCGGGACAGGGGACTCCTACGAGCAGTACTTC	CASRTGTGDSYEQYF
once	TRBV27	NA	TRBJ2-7	TGTGCCAGCGCCCTCGGATACGAGCAGTACTTC	CASALGYEQYF
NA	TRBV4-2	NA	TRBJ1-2	TGTGCCAGCAGCCAAGACTCGGACTATGGCTACACCTTC	CASSQDSDYGYTF
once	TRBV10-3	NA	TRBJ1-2	TGTGCCATCAGTGAGTCGACATGGGACCGCTACACCTTC	CAISESTWDRYTF
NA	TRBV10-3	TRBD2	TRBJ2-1	TGTGCCATCAGCGGACTAGCGGGAGGGCTAGGAAATGAGCAGTTCTTC	CAISGLAGGLGNEQFF
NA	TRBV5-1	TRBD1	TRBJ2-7	TGCGCCAGCAGCCCAGGGACAGATCACCCCTACGAGCAGTACTTC	CASSPGTDHPYEQYF
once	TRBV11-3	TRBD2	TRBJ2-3	TGTGCCAGCAGCTTAGGGGCTAGCGGGGAAACAGATACGCAGTATTTT	CASSLGASGETDTQYF
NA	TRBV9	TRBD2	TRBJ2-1	TGTGCCAGCAGCGTAGAGTTAGCGGGAGGGCAGGATGAGCAGTTCTTC	CASSVELAGGQDEQFF
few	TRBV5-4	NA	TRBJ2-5	TGTGCCAGCAGCTCAACCGGGGATTTCCAAGAGACCCAGTACTTC	CASSSTGDFQETQYF
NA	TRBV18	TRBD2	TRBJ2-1	TGTGCCAGCTCACCACCGGTAAGCGGGACCTACAATGAGCAGTTCTTC	CASSPPVSGTYNEQFF
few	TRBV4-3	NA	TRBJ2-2	TGCGCCAGCAGCCAAAGGACCGCGAACACCGGGGAGCTGTTTTTT	CASSQRTANTGELFF
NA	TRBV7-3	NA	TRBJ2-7	TGTGCCAGCAGCTTAAAAGGGACTCACCCGTTTGGCGAGCAGTACTTC	CASSLKGTHPFGEQYF
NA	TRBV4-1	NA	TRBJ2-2	TGCGCCAGCAGCCAGGAGGACGGGACCCCCATTTTT	CASSQEDGTPIF
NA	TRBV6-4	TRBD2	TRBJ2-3	TGTGCCAGCAGTGAATCAAGCGGGAGGGGGCCAGATACGCAGTATTTT	CASSESSGRGPDTQYF
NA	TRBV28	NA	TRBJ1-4	TGTGCCAGCAGCCCCGGGACGGTGGAAAAACTGTTTTTT	CASSPGTVEKLFF
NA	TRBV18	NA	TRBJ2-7	TGTGCCAGCTCAGGAGGGGGTAGCTCCTACGAGCAGTACTTC	CASSGGGSSYEQYF
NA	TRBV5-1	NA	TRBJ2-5	TGCGCCAGCAGCGTAGCCAGCGACCAAGAGACCCAGTACTTC	CASSVASDQETQYF
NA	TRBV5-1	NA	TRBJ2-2	TGCGCCAGCAGCTTGGATTGGGGGACCGGGGAGCTGTTTTTT	CASSLDWGTGELFF
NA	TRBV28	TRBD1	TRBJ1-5	TGTGCCAGCAGTTCCGCCGAGGGGGCAGCTCAGCCCCAGCATTTT	CASSSAEGAAQPQHF
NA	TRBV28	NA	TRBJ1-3	TGTGCCAGCAGTCTGAAGAGCTCTGGAAACACCATATATTTT	CASSLKSSGNTIYF
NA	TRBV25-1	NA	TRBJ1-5	TGTGCCAGCAGTGACAGGGAATACAATCAGCCCCAGCATTTT	CASSDREYNQPQHF
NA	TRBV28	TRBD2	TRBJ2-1	TGTGCCAGCAGTAAGCGGGGTTACAATGAGCAGTTCTTC	CASSKRGYNEQFF
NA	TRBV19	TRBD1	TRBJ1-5	TGTGCCAGTGGGGACAGGCCGCTCAATCAGCCCCAGCATTTT	CASGDRPLNQPQHF